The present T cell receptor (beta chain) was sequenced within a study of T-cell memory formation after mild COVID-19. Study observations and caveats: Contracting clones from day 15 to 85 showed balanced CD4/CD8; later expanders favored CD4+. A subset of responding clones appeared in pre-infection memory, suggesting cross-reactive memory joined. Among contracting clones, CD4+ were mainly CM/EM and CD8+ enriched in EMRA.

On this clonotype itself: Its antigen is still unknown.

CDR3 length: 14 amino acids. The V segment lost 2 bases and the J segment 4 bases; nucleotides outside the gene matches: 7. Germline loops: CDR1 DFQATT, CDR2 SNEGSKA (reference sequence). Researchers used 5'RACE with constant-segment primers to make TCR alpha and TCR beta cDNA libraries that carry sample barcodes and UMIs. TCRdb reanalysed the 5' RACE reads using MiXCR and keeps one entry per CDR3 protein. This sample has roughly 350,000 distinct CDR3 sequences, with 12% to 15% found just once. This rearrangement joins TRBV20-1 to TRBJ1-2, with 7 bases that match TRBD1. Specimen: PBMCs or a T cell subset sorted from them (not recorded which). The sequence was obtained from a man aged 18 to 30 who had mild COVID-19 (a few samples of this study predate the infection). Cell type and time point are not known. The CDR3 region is CSARKTGSPYGYTF. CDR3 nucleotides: TGCAGTGCTAGAAAGACAGGGAGCCCCTATGGCTACACCTTC.